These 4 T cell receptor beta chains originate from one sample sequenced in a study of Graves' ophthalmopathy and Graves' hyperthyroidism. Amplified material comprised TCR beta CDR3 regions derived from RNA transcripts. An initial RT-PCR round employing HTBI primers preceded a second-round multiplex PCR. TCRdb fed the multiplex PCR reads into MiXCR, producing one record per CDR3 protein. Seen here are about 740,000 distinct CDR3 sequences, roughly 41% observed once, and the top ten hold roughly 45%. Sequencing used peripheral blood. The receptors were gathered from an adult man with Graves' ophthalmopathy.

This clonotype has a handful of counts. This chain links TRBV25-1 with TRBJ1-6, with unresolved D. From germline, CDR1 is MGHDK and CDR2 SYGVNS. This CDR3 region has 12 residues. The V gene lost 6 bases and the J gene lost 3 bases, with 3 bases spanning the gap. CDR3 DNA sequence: TGTGCCAGCAGGAACTATAATTCACCCCTCCACTTT. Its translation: CASRNYNSPLHF.

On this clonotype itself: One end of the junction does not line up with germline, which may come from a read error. The CDR3 sequence is CASTGQGASSHEQYF. In DNA, the CDR3 is TGTGCCAGCACCGGACAGGGGGCCTCCTCCCACGAGCAGTACTTC. The V and J genes are TRBV12-3 or TRBV12-4 and TRBJ2-7, with 11 bases fitting TRBD1. There are 15 residues in the CDR3.

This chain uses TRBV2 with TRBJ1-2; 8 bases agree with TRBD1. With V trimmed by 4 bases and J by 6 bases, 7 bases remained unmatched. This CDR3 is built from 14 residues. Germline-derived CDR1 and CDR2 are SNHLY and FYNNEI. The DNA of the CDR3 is TGTGCCAGCAGTGGGACAGGGACGAAGGATGGCTACACCTTC. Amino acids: CASSGTGTKDGYTF. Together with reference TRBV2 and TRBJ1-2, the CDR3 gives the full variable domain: EPEVTQTPSHQVTQMGQEVILRCVPISNHLYFYWYRQILGQKVEFLVSFYNNEISEKSEIFDDQFSVERPDGSNFTLKIRSTKLEDSAMYFCASSGTGTKDGYTFGSGTRLTVV.

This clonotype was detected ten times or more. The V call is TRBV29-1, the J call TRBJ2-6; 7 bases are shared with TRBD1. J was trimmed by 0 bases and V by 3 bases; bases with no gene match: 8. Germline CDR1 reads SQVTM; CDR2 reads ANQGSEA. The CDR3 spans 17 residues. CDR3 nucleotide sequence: TGCAGCGTTGAGGAGATGACAGGGATCTCTGGGGCCAACGTCCTGACTTTC. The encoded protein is CSVEEMTGISGANVLTF.